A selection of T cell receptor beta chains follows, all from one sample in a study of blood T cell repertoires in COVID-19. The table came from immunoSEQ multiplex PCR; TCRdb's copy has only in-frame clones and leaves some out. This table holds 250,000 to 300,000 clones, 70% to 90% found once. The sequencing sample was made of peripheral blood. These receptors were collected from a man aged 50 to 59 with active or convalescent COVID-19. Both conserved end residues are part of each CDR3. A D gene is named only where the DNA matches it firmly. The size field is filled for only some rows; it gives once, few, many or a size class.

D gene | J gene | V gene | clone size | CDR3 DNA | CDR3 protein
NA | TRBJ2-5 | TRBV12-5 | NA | TGTGCTAGTAGTAACGGTGGAGAGACCCAGTACTTC | CASSNGGETQYF
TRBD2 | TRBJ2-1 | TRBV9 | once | TGTGCCAGCAGCGTAGCTACGCTAGCGGGAGCTTCGGAACAGTTCTTC | CASSVATLAGASEQFF
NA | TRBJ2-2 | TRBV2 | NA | TGTGCCAGCAGCGATCCAGGGTACACCGGGGAGCTGTTTTTT | CASSDPGYTGELFF
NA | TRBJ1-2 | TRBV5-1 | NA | TGCGCCAGCAGCTTGGGACAAGACTATGGCTACACCTTC | CASSLGQDYGYTF
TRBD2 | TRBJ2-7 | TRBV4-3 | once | TGCGCCAGCAGCCAAGATTGGCTAGCGGGGGGCTCCTACGAGCAGTACTTC | CASSQDWLAGGSYEQYF
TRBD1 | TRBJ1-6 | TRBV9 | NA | TGTGCCAGCAGCGTAGGGGGACAGCAGAATAATTCACCCCTCCACTTT | CASSVGGQQNNSPLHF
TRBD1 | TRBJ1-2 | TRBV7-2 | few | TGTGCCAGCAGCCAGGGGGGTATCTATGGCTACACCTTC | CASSQGGIYGYTF
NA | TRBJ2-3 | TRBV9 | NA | TGTGCCAGCAGCGTAGGTGGCGGGGACACAGATACGCAGTATTTT | CASSVGGGDTDTQYF
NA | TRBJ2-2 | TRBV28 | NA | TGTGTTTGTTCCAGGCTGAACACCGGGGAGCTGTTTTTT | CVCSRLNTGELFF
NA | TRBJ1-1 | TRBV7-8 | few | TGTGCCAGCAGCTTAACGGGAGGGACTGAAGCTTTCTTT | CASSLTGGTEAFF
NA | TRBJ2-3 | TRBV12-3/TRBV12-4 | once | TGTGCCAGCAGTTTGTGGGAGTCAGATACGCAGTATTTT | CASSLWESDTQYF
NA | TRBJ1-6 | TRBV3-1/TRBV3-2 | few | TGTGCCAGCAGCTCCCTCGGGGGTACACCCCTCCACTTT | CASSSLGGTPLHF
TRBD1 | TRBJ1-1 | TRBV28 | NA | TGTGCCAGCAGTTTGCGACAGGGGCGGGCTTTCTTT | CASSLRQGRAFF
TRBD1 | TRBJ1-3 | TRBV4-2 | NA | TGTGCCAGCAGCCAAGAGAGGGAGGGACAGGGGCTCTCCATATATTTT | CASSQEREGQGLSIYF
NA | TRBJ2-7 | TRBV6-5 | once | TGTGCCAGCAGAGCAGGGGCCGCCTACGAGCAGTACTTC | CASRAGAAYEQYF
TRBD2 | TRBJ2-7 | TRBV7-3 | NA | TGTGCCAGCAGCTTAACCGGACCACTAGCGGGAGCCTCCGAGCAGTACTTC | CASSLTGPLAGASEQYF
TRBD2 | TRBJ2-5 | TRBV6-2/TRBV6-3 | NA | TGTGCCAGCAGCCACCGGACTAGCGGGAGCTCAGAGACCCAGTACTTC | CASSHRTSGSSETQYF
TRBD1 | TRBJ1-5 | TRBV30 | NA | TGTGCCTGGAGTCCTAGGACAGGCGGGAAAGGTCAGCCCCAGCATTTT | CAWSPRTGGKGQPQHF
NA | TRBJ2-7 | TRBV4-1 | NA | TGCGCCAGCAGCCCAGACACTTTTCAAGTCGATTCGAGCTCCTACGAGCAGTACTTC | CASSPDTFQVDSSSYEQYF
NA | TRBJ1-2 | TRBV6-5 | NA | TGTGCCAGCAGTTACTCCCAGGGTGGCTATGGCTACACCTTC | CASSYSQGGYGYTF
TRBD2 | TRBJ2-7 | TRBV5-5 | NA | TGTGCCAGCAGCAATAGCGGGAACTTCTACGAGCAGTACTTC | CASSNSGNFYEQYF
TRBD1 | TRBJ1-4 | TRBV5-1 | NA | TGCGCCAGCAGCTTGGGGACAGGGGGCAATGAAAAACTGTTTTTT | CASSLGTGGNEKLFF
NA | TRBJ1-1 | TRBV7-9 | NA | TGTGCCAGCAGCCCTGGCTACACTGAAGCTTTCTTT | CASSPGYTEAFF
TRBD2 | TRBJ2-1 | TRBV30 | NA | TGTGCCTGGAGGCGGGAGGGGAACAATGAGCAGTTCTTC | CAWRREGNNEQFF
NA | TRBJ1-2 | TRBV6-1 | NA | TGTGCCAGCAGTGAAAGGGGGACGGGCTATGGCTACACCTTC | CASSERGTGYGYTF
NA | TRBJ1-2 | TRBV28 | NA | TGTGCCAGCAGTTTATCGATGGGGGGGCGGAGAAACTATGGCTACACCTTC | CASSLSMGGRRNYGYTF
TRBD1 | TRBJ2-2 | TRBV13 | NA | TGTGCCAGCAGCTTAGGCCGATATCGACAGGGGAACACCGGGGAGCTGTTTTTT | CASSLGRYRQGNTGELFF
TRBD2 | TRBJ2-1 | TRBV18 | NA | TGTGCCAGCTCACCGATAGGGAGGGGCTCCTACAATGAGCAGTTCTTC | CASSPIGRGSYNEQFF
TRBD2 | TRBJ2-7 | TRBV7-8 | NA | TGTGCCAGCAGCTCAGCCCGGGGCGGGAGAGGGCTCCTAGACGAGCAGTACTTC | CASSSARGGRGLLDEQYF
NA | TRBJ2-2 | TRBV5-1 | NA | TGCGCCAGCAGTTCCGGGCCGGGGGGCGGGGAGGAGCTGTTTTTT | CASSSGPGGGEELFF
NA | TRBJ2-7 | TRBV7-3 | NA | TGTGCCAGCAGCTTGCGGCAGGGTCCCTACGAGCAGTACTTC | CASSLRQGPYEQYF
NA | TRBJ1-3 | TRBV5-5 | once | TGTGCCAGCAGTTCAGGAGGGTTCTCTGGAAACACCATATATTTT | CASSSGGFSGNTIYF
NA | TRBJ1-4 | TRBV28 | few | TGTGCCACCACAGCGGGGCAGGTGCGGAAACTGTTTTTT | CATTAGQVRKLFF
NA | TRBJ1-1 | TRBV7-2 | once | TGTGCCAGCAGCTTGGGACGGCCCGGAGGGGCTTTCTTT | CASSLGRPGGAFF
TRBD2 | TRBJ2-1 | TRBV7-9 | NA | TGTGCCAGCAGCGTTACTAGCGAACGGCGGGATGAGCAGTTCTTC | CASSVTSERRDEQFF
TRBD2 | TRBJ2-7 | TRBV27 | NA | TGTGCCAGCAGTTTTTCAGCGGGAGCCTACGAGCAGTACTTC | CASSFSAGAYEQYF
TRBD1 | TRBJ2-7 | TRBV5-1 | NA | TGCGCCAGCAGCGGGACAGGAAACGAGCAGTACTTC | CASSGTGNEQYF
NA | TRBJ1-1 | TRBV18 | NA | TGTGCCAGCTCATCTTCAGTTCTGACTGAAGCTTTCTTT | CASSSSVLTEAFF
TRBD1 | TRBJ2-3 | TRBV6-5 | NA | TGTGCCAGCAGTTACGGGACAGGGCACACAGATACGCAGTATTTT | CASSYGTGHTDTQYF
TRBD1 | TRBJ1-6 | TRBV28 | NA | TGTGCCAGCAGTGGGGGGACAGGGTTGGGTTCACCCCTCCACTTT | CASSGGTGLGSPLHF
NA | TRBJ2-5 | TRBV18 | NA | TGTGCCAGCTCACGAGCTCGGGAGGAGACCCAGTACTTC | CASSRAREETQYF
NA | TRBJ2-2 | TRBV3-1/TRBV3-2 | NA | TGTGCCAGCAGCCAAAGTGGGGCGCGACGCCGTAACACCGGGGAGCTGTTTTTT | CASSQSGARRRNTGELFF
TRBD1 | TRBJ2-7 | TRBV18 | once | TGTGCCAGCTCACCATTGGGACAGGGTTCCTACGAGCAGTACTTC | CASSPLGQGSYEQYF
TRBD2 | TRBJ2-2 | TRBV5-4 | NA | TGTGCCAGCAGCCTGGGGGGGGCCGGGGAGCTGTTTTTT | CASSLGGAGELFF
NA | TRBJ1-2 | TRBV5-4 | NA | TGTGCCAGCAGCTTGTCCCCGTATGGCTACACCTTC | CASSLSPYGYTF
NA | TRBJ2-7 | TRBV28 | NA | TGTGCCAGCAGTTTCCCCGACAGGTTGGGCGAGCAGTACTTC | CASSFPDRLGEQYF
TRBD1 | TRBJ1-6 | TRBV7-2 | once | TGTGCCAGCAGCTTAGGTGGGACAGGGCGCTCACCCCTCCACTTT | CASSLGGTGRSPLHF